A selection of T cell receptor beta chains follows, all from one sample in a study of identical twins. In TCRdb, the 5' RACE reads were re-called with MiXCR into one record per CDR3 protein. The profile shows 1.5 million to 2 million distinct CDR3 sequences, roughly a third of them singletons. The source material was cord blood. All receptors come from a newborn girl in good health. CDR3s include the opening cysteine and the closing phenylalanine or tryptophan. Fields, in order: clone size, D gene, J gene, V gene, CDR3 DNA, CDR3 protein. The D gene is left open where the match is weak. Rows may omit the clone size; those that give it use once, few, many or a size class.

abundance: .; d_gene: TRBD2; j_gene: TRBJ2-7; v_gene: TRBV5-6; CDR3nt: TGTGCCAGCAGCCTACTGGGACTAGCGGGGGGATACGAGCAGTACTTC; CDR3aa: CASSLLGLAGGYEQYF
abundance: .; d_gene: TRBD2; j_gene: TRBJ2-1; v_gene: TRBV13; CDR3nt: TGTACCAGCAGCTATCGTCCACTAGCGGGGGTCAATGAGCAGTTCTTC; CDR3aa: CTSSYRPLAGVNEQFF
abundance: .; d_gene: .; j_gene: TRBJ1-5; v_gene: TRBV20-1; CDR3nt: TGCAGTGCTAGAGTGCGAATCCCAAATCAGCCCCAGCATTTT; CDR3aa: CSARVRIPNQPQHF
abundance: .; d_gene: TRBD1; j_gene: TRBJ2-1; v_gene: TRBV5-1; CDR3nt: TGCGCCAGCAGCTTGCCGAATCAGGGGGCTAGGGACAATGAGCAGTTCTTC; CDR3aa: CASSLPNQGARDNEQFF
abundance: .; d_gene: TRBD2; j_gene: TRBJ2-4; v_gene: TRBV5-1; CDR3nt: TGCGCCAGCAGCTTGGTATCGGCGGGGGGACAAAACATTCAGTACTTC; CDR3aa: CASSLVSAGGQNIQYF
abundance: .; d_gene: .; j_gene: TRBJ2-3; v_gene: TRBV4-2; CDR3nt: TGTGCCAGCAGCCAATATCCAGGGAACACAGATACGCAGTATTTT; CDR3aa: CASSQYPGNTDTQYF
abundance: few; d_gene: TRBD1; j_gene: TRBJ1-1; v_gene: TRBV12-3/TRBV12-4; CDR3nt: TGTGCCAGCAAGGGACAGGCTAACACTGAAGCTTTCTTT; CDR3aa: CASKGQANTEAFF
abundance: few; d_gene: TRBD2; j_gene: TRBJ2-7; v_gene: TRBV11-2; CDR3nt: TGTGCCAGCAGCTTGCCTAGCGGGGTGTCCTACGAGCAGTACTTC; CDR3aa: CASSLPSGVSYEQYF
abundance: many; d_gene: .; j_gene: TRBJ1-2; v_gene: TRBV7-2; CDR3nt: TGTGCCAGCAGCTTAGCGACAGCTAACTATGGCTACACCTTC; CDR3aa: CASSLATANYGYTF
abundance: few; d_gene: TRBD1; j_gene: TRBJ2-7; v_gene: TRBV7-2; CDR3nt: TGTGCCAGCAGCTTAGGGGGGACAGGCTACAATGAGCAGTACTTC; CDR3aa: CASSLGGTGYNEQYF
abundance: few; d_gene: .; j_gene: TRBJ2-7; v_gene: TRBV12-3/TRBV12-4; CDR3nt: TGTGCCAGCAGTTCTGGGACGCGCAGGTGGAGCTCCTACGAGCAGTACTTC; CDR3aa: CASSSGTRRWSSYEQYF
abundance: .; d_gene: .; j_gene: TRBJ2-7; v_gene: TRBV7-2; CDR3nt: TGTGCCAGCAGCTTTGCTGCAGGGTTTTACGAGCAGTACTTC; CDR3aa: CASSFAAGFYEQYF
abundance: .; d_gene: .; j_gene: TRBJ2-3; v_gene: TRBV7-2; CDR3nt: TGTGCCAGCAGCTTAAAGTACGAACGGGGTGGAAATACGCAGTATTTT; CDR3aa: CASSLKYERGGNTQYF
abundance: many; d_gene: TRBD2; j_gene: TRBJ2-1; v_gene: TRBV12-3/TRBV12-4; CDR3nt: TGTGCCAGCAGTTTCTGGGCTAGCGGGAGCAATGAGCAGTTCTTC; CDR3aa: CASSFWASGSNEQFF
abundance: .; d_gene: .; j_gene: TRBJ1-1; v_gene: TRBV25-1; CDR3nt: TGTGCCAGCAGTGAAGGAGTTGAAGCTTTCTTT; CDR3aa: CASSEGVEAFF
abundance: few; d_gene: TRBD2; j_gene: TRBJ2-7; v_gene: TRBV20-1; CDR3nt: TGCAGTGCTGGCCGACTAGCGGCATACGAGCAGTACTTC; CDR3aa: CSAGRLAAYEQYF
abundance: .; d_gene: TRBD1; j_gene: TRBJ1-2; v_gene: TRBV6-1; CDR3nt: TGTGCCAGCACCGGGGGACAGTACTATGGCTACACCTTC; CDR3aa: CASTGGQYYGYTF
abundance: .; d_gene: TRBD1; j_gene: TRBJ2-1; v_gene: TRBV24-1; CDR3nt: TGTGCCACCAGTGTTAGTGGGACAGGGGGAGGTCAGCAGTTCTTC; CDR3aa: CATSVSGTGGGQQFF
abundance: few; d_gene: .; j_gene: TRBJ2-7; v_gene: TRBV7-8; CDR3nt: TGTGCCAGCAGCTTATCGCCCGGGTGGATCTACGAGCAGTACTTC; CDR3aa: CASSLSPGWIYEQYF
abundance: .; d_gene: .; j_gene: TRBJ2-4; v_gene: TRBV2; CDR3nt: TGTGCCAGCAGGGATCTACTAAAGGCCAAAAACATTCAGTACTTC; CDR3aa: CASRDLLKAKNIQYF
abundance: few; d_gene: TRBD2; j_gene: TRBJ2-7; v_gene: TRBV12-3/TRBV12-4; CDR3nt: TGTGCCAGCAGTTTTCGGGGACTAGCGGGAGGGCCGTACTTC; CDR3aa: CASSFRGLAGGPYF
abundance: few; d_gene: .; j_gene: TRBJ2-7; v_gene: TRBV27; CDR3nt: TGTGCCAGCAGTTTATCAGGGTTTCCCTCCTACGAGCAGTACTTC; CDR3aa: CASSLSGFPSYEQYF
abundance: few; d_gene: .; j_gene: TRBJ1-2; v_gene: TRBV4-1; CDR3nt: TGCGCCAGCAGCCTTAGGCGACGAGGGTCCTATGGCTACACCTTC; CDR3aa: CASSLRRRGSYGYTF
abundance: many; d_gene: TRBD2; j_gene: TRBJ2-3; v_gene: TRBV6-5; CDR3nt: TGTGCCAGCAGTACGGGACTAGCGGGAGGAGATACGCAGTATTTT; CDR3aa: CASSTGLAGGDTQYF
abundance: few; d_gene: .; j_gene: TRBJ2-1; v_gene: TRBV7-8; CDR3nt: TGTGCCAGCAGCTCCGTTAGGGACGGATCCAATGAGCAGTTCTTC; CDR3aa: CASSSVRDGSNEQFF
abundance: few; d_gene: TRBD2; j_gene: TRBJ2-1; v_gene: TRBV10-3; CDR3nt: TGTGCCATCAAACTAGCGGGAGTACCCAATGAGCAGTTCTTC; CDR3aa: CAIKLAGVPNEQFF
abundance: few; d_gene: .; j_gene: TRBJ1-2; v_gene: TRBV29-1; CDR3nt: TGCAGCGTTGAAACAGGGCCTCTCTATGGCTACACCTTC; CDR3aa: CSVETGPLYGYTF
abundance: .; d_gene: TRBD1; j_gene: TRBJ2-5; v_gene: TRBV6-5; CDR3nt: TGTGCCAGCAGTTACCTGGACAGGGAGGAGACCCAGTACTTC; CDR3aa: CASSYLDREETQYF
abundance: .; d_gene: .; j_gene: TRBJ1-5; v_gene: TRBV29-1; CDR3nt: TGCAGCGTCGCCTGGGACCCGGATCAGCCCCAGCATTTT; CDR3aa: CSVAWDPDQPQHF
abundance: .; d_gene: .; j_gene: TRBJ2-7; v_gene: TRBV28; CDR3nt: TGTGCCAGCAGCGAAAGTAGCGCCTACGAGCAGTACTTC; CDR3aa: CASSESSAYEQYF
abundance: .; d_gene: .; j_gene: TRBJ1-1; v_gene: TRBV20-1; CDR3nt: TGCAGTGCTTTACCGGGACGGTCGAACACTGAAGCTTTCTTT; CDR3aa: CSALPGRSNTEAFF
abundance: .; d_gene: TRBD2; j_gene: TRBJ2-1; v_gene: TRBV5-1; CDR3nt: TGCGCCAGCAGCCCGGGAGAGGGACTAGCCCTCAATGAGCAGTTCTTC; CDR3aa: CASSPGEGLALNEQFF
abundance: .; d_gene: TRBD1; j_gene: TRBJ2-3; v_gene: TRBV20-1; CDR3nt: TGCAGTGCTAGAGTAGACAGGGTTAGCACAGATACGCAGTATTTT; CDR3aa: CSARVDRVSTDTQYF
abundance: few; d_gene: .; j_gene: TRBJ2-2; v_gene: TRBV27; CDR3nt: TGTGCCAGCACCCTAGGAGGTAGAAACACCGGGGAGCTGTTTTTT; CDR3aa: CASTLGGRNTGELFF
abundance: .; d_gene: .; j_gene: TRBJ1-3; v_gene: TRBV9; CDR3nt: TGTGCCAGCAGCGTAACCAGGGAGGCTGGAAACACCATATATTTT; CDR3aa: CASSVTREAGNTIYF
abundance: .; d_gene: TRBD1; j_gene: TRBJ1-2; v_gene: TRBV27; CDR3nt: TGTGCCAGCAGTTGGGAAACAGGGGGCGGCTACACCTTC; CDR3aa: CASSWETGGGYTF
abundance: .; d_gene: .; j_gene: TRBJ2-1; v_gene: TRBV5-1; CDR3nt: TGCGCCAGCAGCTTGGCGGGGGCGACTACCCGCAATGAGCAGTTCTTC; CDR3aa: CASSLAGATTRNEQFF
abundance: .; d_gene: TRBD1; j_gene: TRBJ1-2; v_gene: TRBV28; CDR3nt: TGTGCCAGCAGCAATATGGGGACAGGGGGCGGCTACACCTTC; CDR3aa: CASSNMGTGGGYTF
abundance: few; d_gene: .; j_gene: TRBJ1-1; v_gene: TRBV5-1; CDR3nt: TGCGCCAGCAGCTTGTCTGCCGGCTACACTGAAGCTTTCTTT; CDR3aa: CASSLSAGYTEAFF
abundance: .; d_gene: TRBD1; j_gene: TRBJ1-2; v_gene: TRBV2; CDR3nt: TGTGCCAGCAGTGATTTTAGGACAGGGGGACGCTATGGCTACACCTTC; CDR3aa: CASSDFRTGGRYGYTF
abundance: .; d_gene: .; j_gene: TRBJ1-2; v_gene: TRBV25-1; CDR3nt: TGTGCCAGCAGTCAAACTCTCGTGACCACTAACTATGGCTACACCTTC; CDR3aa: CASSQTLVTTNYGYTF
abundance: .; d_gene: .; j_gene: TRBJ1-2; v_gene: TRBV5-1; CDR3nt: TGCGCCAGCAGCGAACCTGGGTTGGTCTATGGCTACACCTTC; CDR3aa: CASSEPGLVYGYTF
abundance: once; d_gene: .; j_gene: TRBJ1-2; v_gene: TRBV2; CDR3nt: TGTGCCAGCAGCGAGATAGCGGAGGGCTACACCTTC; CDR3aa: CASSEIAEGYTF
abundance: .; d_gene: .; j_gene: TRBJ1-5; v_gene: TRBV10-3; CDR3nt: TGTGCCATCAAGAGGGGGGAGACTCAGCCCCAGCATTTT; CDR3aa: CAIKRGETQPQHF
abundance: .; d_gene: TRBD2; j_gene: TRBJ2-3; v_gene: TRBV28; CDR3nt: TGTGCCAGCGGTACTAGCGGTGGGGGGAATACGCAGTATTTT; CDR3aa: CASGTSGGGNTQYF
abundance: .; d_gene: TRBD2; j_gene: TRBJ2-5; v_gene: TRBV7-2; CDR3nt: TGTGCCAGCGGCTTAAGGGGCGGGAGAAGTGAGACCCAGTACTTC; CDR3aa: CASGLRGGRSETQYF
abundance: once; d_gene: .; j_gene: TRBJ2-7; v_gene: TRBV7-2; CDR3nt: TGTGCCAGCAGCTTGCGGTCCCGGCAGACCTACGAGCAGTACTTC; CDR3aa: CASSLRSRQTYEQYF
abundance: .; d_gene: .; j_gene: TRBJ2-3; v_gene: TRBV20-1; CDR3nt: TGCAGTGCTAGAGGTCGGAGGGATACGCAGTATTTT; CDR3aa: CSARGRRDTQYF
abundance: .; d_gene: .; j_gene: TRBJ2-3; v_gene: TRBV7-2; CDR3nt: TGTGCCAGCAGCTTTCAGCGGAAGACAAGCACAGATACGCAGTATTTT; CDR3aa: CASSFQRKTSTDTQYF
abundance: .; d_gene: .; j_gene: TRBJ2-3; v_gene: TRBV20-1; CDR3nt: TGCAGTGCGCGGCCGGGCGGCCTCACAGATACGCAGTATTTT; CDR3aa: CSARPGGLTDTQYF
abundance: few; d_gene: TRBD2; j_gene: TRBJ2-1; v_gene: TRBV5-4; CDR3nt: TGTGCCAGCAGCCCCACCGCGGGAGACAATGAGCAGTTCTTC; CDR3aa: CASSPTAGDNEQFF
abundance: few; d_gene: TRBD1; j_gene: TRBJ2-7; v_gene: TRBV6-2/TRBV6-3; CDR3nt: TGTGCCAGCAGTTACAATCCAGGGGGCGAATACGAGCAGTACTTC; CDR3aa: CASSYNPGGEYEQYF
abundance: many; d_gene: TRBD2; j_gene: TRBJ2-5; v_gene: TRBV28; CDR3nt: TGTGCCAGCAGTCGGACTAGCGGAGCTCAAGAGACCCAGTACTTC; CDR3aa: CASSRTSGAQETQYF
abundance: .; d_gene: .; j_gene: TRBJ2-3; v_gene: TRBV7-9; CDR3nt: TGTGCCAGCCTCTCCAGCAGGAGTACGCAGTATTTT; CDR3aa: CASLSSRSTQYF
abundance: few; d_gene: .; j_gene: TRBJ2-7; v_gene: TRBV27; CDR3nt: TGTGCCAGCAGCTTGTTCCGCCCCGAGTTGATCGACGAGCAGTACTTC; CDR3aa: CASSLFRPELIDEQYF
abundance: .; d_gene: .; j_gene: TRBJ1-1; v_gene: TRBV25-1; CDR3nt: TGTGCCAGCAGTTGGGCGCCGACTTTGGGCACTGAAGCTTTCTTT; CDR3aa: CASSWAPTLGTEAFF
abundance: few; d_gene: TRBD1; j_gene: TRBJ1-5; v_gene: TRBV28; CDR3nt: TGTGCCAGCAGCCCAACCGACAGGGCGATAAATCAGCCCCAGCATTTT; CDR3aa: CASSPTDRAINQPQHF
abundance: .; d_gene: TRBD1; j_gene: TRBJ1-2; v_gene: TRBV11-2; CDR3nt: TGTGCCAGCAACCCCGTAACAGGGGCGATTTTCTATGGCTACACCTTC; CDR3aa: CASNPVTGAIFYGYTF
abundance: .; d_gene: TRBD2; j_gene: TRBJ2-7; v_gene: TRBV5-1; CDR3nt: TGCGCCAGCAGCACTAGCGGGGGCTCCGAGCAGTACTTC; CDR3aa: CASSTSGGSEQYF
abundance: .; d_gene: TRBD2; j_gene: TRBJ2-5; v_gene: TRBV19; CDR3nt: TGTGCCAGTAGTGAAAGACTAGCGACACACAATGAGCAGTACTTC; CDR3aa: CASSERLATHNEQYF